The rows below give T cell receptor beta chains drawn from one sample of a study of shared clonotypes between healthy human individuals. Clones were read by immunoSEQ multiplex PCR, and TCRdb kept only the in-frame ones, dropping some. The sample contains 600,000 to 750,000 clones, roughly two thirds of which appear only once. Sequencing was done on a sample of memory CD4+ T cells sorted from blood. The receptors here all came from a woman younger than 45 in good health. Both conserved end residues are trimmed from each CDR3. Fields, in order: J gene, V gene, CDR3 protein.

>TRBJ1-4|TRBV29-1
SVRGGFGDEKLF
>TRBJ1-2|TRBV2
ASTFDSGYT
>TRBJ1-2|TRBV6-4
ASSRDPGQGADGYT
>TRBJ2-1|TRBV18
ASSQTIGVEQF
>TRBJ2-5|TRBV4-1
ASSPPDRGRETQY
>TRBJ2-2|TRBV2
ASTKGPNPTNTGELF
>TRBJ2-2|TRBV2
ASSEGSTNTGELF
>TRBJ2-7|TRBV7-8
ASSLVLSYEQY
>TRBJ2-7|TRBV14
ASSQVRLQY
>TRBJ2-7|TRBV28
ASSQGLAGDPYEQY
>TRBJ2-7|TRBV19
ASSIDRGDPEQY
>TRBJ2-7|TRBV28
ASSRFPSGDYEQY
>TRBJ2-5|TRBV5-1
ASSAPRLGGGETQY
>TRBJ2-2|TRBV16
ASSQRTGNTGELF
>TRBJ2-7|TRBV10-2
ASMDRAQGEQY
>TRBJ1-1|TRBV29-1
SAQGTTEAF
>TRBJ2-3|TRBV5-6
ASSFRLNTQY
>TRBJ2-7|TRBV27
ASSFLTSGTYEQY
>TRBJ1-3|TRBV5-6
ASSLGRGGNTIY
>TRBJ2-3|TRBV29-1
SVEGGLFTDTQY
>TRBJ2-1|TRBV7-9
ASSLGAAPEQF
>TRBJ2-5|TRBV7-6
ASSNEETQY
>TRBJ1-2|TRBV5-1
ASSPYQGTVGYT
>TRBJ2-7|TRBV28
ASTASGTSSYEQY
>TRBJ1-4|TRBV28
ASSLPPGSGEKLF
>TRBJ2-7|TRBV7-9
ASSLGLAGRHEQY
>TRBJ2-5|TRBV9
ASSPGDRGGLETQY
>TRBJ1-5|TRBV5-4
ASSTGQGAGQPQH
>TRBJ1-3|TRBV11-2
ASSSGLGNTIY
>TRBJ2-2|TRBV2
ASSEGTAYTGELF
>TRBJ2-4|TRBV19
ASSISQGSANIQY
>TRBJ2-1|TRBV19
ASSTDGVPPNEQF
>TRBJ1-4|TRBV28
ASSFAGPTNEKLF
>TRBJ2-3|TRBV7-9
ASSFVSGGTDTQY
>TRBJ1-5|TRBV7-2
ASSLVYSSNQPQH
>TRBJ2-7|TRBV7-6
ASSARASSGSSEQY
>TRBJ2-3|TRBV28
ASYRGLTDTQY
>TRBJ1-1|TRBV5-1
ASSLEGLTEAF
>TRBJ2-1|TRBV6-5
ASRDRGSYNEQF
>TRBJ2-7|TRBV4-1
ASSQASTADPYEQY